This T cell receptor (beta chain) was recovered during a study of cytomegalovirus exposure and HLA in healthy donors. Study context: Some 85 million unique TCRs, all from HLA-typed donors, were included in an early release of the data.

Use of 60 Vbeta and 13 Jbeta primers characterized the PCR. Here immunoSEQ multiplex PCR was the method, and the copy in TCRdb shows in-frame clones only, minus some. The sample yields 99,000 or so clones, about 69% seen once. Germline V gene lookup returns CDR1 SQVTM and CDR2 ANQGSEA. V was shortened by 6 bases and J by 11 bases, with 22 bases between the two germline ends. This CDR3 is built from 14 residues. While unrecorded immune exposures were likely, the donors were nominally healthy when sampled. Findings and limits, study-wide: Productive rates of about 90% or about 30% were seen for most TCR beta V segments in an earlier analysis.

In regard to this clone: Its specificity is not known.

This receptor was obtained from a man in his forties or fifties in good health and CMV-seronegative. Sequencing was carried out using PBMCs. This rearrangement joins TRBV29-1 to TRBJ1-4; D is undetermined. The CDR3 loop is CSVDTGGFSPKLFF. The CDR3 nucleotides read TGCAGCGTGGATACGGGTGGGTTTAGTCCCAAACTGTTTTTT.